A selection of T cell receptor beta chains follows, all from one sample in a study of preoperative IRX-2 immunotherapy in early breast cancer. This table comes from immunoSEQ multiplex PCR, and its TCRdb copy is limited to in-frame clones, with some not included. The sample shows 40,000 to 50,000 clones, 60% to 80% of them seen only once. Sequenced here: tumor tissue, sampled after IRX-2 immunotherapy. Receptors originate from a human donor with breast cancer. The CDR3 runs from the conserved cysteine through the conserved F or W. D genes are given only for firm matches. Clone size is given for some rows only: seen once, a few or many times, or a class if the clone is expanded.

abundance | j_gene | len | v_gene | d_gene | CDR3nt | CDR3aa
medium-sized | TRBJ2-7 | 15 | TRBV16 | TRBD1 | TGTGCCAGCAGCCAAGAGAGGGGGCTGACTTACGAGCAGTACTTC | CASSQERGLTYEQYF
once | TRBJ2-7 | 16 | TRBV5-1 | TRBD1 | TGCGCCAGCAGCCTATCTACAGGGGGTCCCCTTTACGAGCAGTACTTC | CASSLSTGGPLYEQYF
- | TRBJ2-5 | 16 | TRBV6-8 | TRBD2 | TGTGCCAGCATTCAGGAAGCGGGGGATTACCAAGAGACCCAGTACTTC | CASIQEAGDYQETQYF
few | TRBJ2-7 | 17 | TRBV6-8 | - | TGTGCCATCAGAGTATTTAGACAGGTCGAACCGGGCTACGAGCAGTACTTC | CAIRVFRQVEPGYEQYF
few | TRBJ2-1 | 15 | TRBV19 | - | TGTGCCAGTAGAAAACCGGGGAGCTCCTACAATGAGCAGTTCTTC | CASRKPGSSYNEQFF
- | TRBJ2-2 | 17 | TRBV12-5 | TRBD2 | TGTGCTAGTGGTTTGCCGCCCGGGACTAGCATCACCGGGGAGCTGTTTTTT | CASGLPPGTSITGELFF
- | TRBJ1-3 | 14 | TRBV6-8 | - | TGTGCCAGCAGTTACCGGAGTGAAGGAAACACCATATATTTT | CASSYRSEGNTIYF
few | TRBJ2-3 | 15 | TRBV7-5 | - | TGTGCCAGCAGCTGGGGACTAGCGGTCACAGATACGCAGTATTTT | CASSWGLAVTDTQYF
- | TRBJ1-1 | 13 | TRBV6-8 | - | TGTGCCAGCCGCCGGGACGCCCAGTCTGAAGCTTTCTTT | CASRRDAQSEAFF
- | TRBJ2-2 | 16 | TRBV15 | TRBD2 | TGTGCCACCAGCAGAGCGGTTGGGGAGGGCACCGGGGAGCTGTTTTTT | CATSRAVGEGTGELFF
- | TRBJ1-1 | 16 | TRBV6-8 | TRBD1 | TGTGCCAGCAAAATCAGGGGGCTGGACATGAACACTGAAGCTTTCTTT | CASKIRGLDMNTEAFF
- | TRBJ1-4 | 18 | TRBV4-1 | - | TGCGCCAGCAGCCCAACTCCCGGGACACTCTCCGGGGATGAAAAACTGTTTTTT | CASSPTPGTLSGDEKLFF
- | TRBJ2-7 | 13 | TRBV9 | TRBD1 | TGTGCCAGCAGCGTAACACAGGGGTACGAGCAGTACTTC | CASSVTQGYEQYF
once | TRBJ2-5 | 17 | TRBV7-1 | TRBD2 | TGTGCCAGCAGTACCGGTGTACTAGCGGGAGGCCAAGAGACCCAGTACTTC | CASSTGVLAGGQETQYF
few | TRBJ2-7 | 16 | TRBV7-7 | - | TGTGCCAGCAGCGAACACTCTATGGGGGAATCCTACGAGCAGTACTTC | CASSEHSMGESYEQYF
- | TRBJ2-1 | 11 | TRBV30 | - | TGTGCCTGGAGTGTTTCTAATGAGCAGTTCTTC | CAWSVSNEQFF
- | TRBJ2-1 | 17 | TRBV23-1 | TRBD2 | TGCGCCAGCAGCCCCGGTGGGGTAGCGGGGATCTACAATGAGCAGTTCTTC | CASSPGGVAGIYNEQFF